The 24 T cell receptor beta chains below were found in one sample sequenced in a study of blood T cell repertoires in COVID-19. Using immunoSEQ multiplex PCR, the repertoire was profiled, and TCRdb retains in-frame clones only, with some absent. The table lists about 150,000 clones, about 90% of them singletons. The sequenced material came from peripheral blood. Receptors were obtained from an elderly man with acute or convalescent COVID-19.

This chain links TRBV11-2 with TRBJ1-6; no firm D call. Trimming removed 1 base from V and 0 bases from J, with 10 bases in between. The CDR3 extends over 17 amino acids. Germline lookup yields CDR1 SGHAT and CDR2 FQNNGV. The CDR3 DNA reads as TGTGCCAGCAGCTTAGGTGGAGTCAGCTCCTATAATTCACCCCTCCACTTT. Protein sequence: CASSLGGVSSYNSPLHF.

The chain recombines TRBV28 with TRBJ1-3, with D uncertain. CDR1 is MDHEN and CDR2 is SYDVKM in the germline V gene. This CDR3 has 13 amino acids. V dropped 2 bases and J dropped 2 bases, with 4 bases sitting between them. CDR3 protein: CASSLAAGNTIYF. DNA for the CDR3: TGTGCCAGCAGTTTAGCAGCTGGAAACACCATATATTTT.

The chain couples TRBV7-9 to TRBJ1-3, with a possible D match to TRBD1 (6 bases). Deletions cut 5 bases from V and 4 bases from J, with 12 bases between. Germline assignment: CDR1 SEHNR and CDR2 FQNEAQ (reference sequence). CDR3 length equals 14 residues. CDR3 protein: CASSIQGAGNTIYF. CDR3 in DNA: TGTGCCAGCAGCATACAGGGAGCCGGAAACACCATATATTTT.

This chain connects TRBV5-5 to TRBJ1-6; 9 nucleotides align to TRBD1. The CDR3 runs 15 residues. From germline, CDR1 is SGHKS and CDR2 YYEKEE (reference sequence). The trim removed 3 bases at V and 7 bases at J, leaving 5 bases unmatched. The CDR3 region is CASSWGQGRNSPLHF. For the CDR3, the DNA is TGTGCCAGCAGCTGGGGACAGGGTCGGAATTCACCCCTCCACTTT.

This clone was counted a few times. V gene TRBV6-5 combines with J gene TRBJ2-7, with D tentatively TRBD2 (6 bases). Deletions cut 4 bases from V and 2 bases from J, with 15 bases between. Germline lookup yields CDR1 MNHEY and CDR2 SVGAGI. This CDR3 is built from 15 residues. The CDR3 region has the DNA TGTGCCAGCAGTTGGCGGGGTCGCCAAACCTACGAGCAGTACTTC. The encoded protein is CASSWRGRQTYEQYF.

This clone was counted once. V and J are TRBV28 and TRBJ1-5, with 8 bases that match TRBD1. With 2 bases clipped from V and 9 bases from J, the junction kept 9 bases outside the gene matches. Per the germline V gene, CDR1 is MDHEN and CDR2 is SYDVKM. There are 15 residues in the CDR3. CDR3 in amino acids: CASSLEQGAVGPQHF. The CDR3 region has the DNA TGTGCCAGCAGTTTAGAGCAGGGGGCCGTTGGGCCCCAGCATTTT.

This chain joins TRBV29-1 and TRBJ2-5; 13 bases agree with TRBD2. This CDR3 has 16 residues. The V gene's germline CDR1 is SQVTM and CDR2 ANQGSEA. With 6 bases clipped from V and 5 bases from J, the junction kept 12 bases outside the gene matches. The CDR3 here is CSVPRGGLAGRETQYF. CDR3 DNA: TGCAGCGTCCCTAGGGGGGGACTAGCGGGAAGGGAGACCCAGTACTTC.

The chain combines TRBV14 with TRBJ2-7; 10 bases line up with TRBD1. This CDR3 spans 13 amino acids. The germline CDR1 and CDR2 sequences are SGHDN and FVKESK. J lost 9 bases, V lost 4 bases, and 6 bases had no gene match. The CDR3 protein is CASSLLDRGGQYF. DNA of the CDR3: TGTGCCAGCAGCCTATTGGACAGGGGGGGGCAGTACTTC.

This clone was found once. This chain connects TRBV7-6 to TRBJ2-2; TRBD2 matches 9 bases. Unmatched junction bases numbered 8, after V lost 4 bases and J lost 5 bases. Germline-derived CDR1 and CDR2 are SGHVS and FNYEAQ. This CDR3 is built from 16 residues. The CDR3 is CASSSYSGGRTGELFF. For the CDR3, the DNA is TGTGCCAGCAGCTCCTACAGCGGGGGGAGGACCGGGGAGCTGTTTTTT. Together with reference TRBV7-6 and TRBJ2-2, the CDR3 gives the full variable domain: GAGVSQSPRYKVTKRGQDVALRCDPISGHVSLYWYRQALGQGPEFLTYFNYEAQQDKSGLPNDRFSAERPEGSISTLTIQRTEQRDSAMYRCASSSYSGGRTGELFFGEGSRLTVL.

The V and J genes are TRBV5-1 and TRBJ1-6; 7 positions match TRBD1. Unmatched junction bases numbered 7, after V lost 0 bases and J lost 10 bases. This CDR3 region has 15 residues. Germline V gene data show CDR1 as SGHRS and CDR2 as YFSETQ. The CDR3 sequence is CASSLDRGVGSPLHF. The CDR3 DNA follows: TGCGCCAGCAGCTTGGACAGGGGAGTGGGATCACCCCTCCACTTT.

In DNA form, the CDR3 reads TGTGCCAGCAGCTTGTTCGGGAACACTGAAGCTTTCTTT. Its protein product is CASSLFGNTEAFF. The chain combines TRBV7-2 with TRBJ1-1; D is uncertain. This CDR3 is built from 13 residues. The germline V and J ends were trimmed by 3 bases and 1 base, with 6 bases remaining between them. Germline V lookup: CDR1 SGHTA, CDR2 FQGNSA.

The chain has TRBV27 and TRBJ1-2, with 8 bases identical to TRBD1. Germline V gene data show CDR1 as MNHEY and CDR2 as SMNVEV (reference sequence). V shed 6 bases and J 6 bases; nucleotides not matched to a gene: 12. The CDR3 has 15 amino acids. The CDR3 DNA follows: TGTGCCAGCAGCTGGGGCGCGGACAGGGTCCATGGCTACACCTTC. Amino acids: CASSWGADRVHGYTF.

The chain combines TRBV7-9 with TRBJ1-2; 7 bases match TRBD1. Unmatched junction bases numbered 10, after V lost 5 bases and J lost 4 bases. The CDR3 runs 15 residues. Germline values: CDR1 SEHNR, CDR2 FQNEAQ (reference sequence). The CDR3 DNA is TGTGCCAGCAGCCCTACCTCGACAGGGTCCTATGGCTACACCTTC. It specifies CASSPTSTGSYGYTF.

The rearrangement uses TRBV7-9 and TRBJ2-2; D remains unclear. The CDR3 has 15 amino acids. Germline loops: CDR1 SEHNR, CDR2 FQNEAQ (reference sequence). V was clipped by 5 bases and J by 1 base, with 11 bases between them. Here the CDR3 DNA reads TGTGCCAGCAGCCCCCGCGGCGAGAACACCGGGGAGCTGTTTTTT. Residues: CASSPRGENTGELFF.

The genes are TRBV7-8 and TRBJ2-1, with 11 bases identical to TRBD2. Unmatched junction bases numbered 12, after V lost 5 bases and J lost 6 bases. This CDR3 contains 17 residues. Germline loops: CDR1 SGHVS, CDR2 FQNEAQ. Written as DNA, the CDR3 is TGTGCCAGCAGCCCTAGGACCGCTAGCGGGGGGACCAATGAGCAGTTCTTC. Translation gives CASSPRTASGGTNEQFF.

The rearrangement joins TRBV18 to TRBJ1-1, with D perhaps matching TRBD1 (6 bases). Trimming took 4 bases from V and 6 from J, leaving 15 bases between them. CDR3 length equals 14 residues. Germline-derived CDR1 and CDR2 are KGHSH and LQKENI. The CDR3 here is CASSRSGASAEAFF. The CDR3 DNA sequence: TGTGCCAGCTCACGATCAGGGGCGAGTGCTGAAGCTTTCTTT.

Only a few counts were recorded for this clone. The rearrangement joins TRBV5-1 to TRBJ2-1; 9 bases agree with TRBD1. The J segment lost 8 bases and the V segment lost 3 bases, leaving 9 bases of the junction unmatched. The germline gives CDR1 SGHRS, CDR2 YFSETQ. This CDR3 spans 15 amino acids. The CDR3 protein is CASSSGGTGLHEQFF. The CDR3 bases are TGCGCCAGCAGCTCTGGTGGGACAGGGCTCCATGAGCAGTTCTTC.

This chain links TRBV3-1 (or the pseudogene TRBV3-2) with TRBJ2-5, with TRBD1 identical over 9 bases. This CDR3 comprises 16 residues. The V and J ends lost 4 bases and 6 bases, in that order; junction bases with no gene match: 12. The germline CDR1 and CDR2 sequences are LGHDT and YNNKEL (reference sequence). The CDR3 bases are TGTGCCAGCAGCCCCACCGGGACAGGGTCGCTACAGACCCAGTACTTC. Translated, it gives CASSPTGTGSLQTQYF.

The chain links TRBV5-1 to TRBJ2-1; 13 positions agree with TRBD2. V lost 4 bases, J lost 2 bases, and 3 bases stayed unmatched. Germline assignment: CDR1 SGHRS and CDR2 YFSETQ. This CDR3 contains 16 residues. CDR3 amino acids: CASSTSGRGTYNEQFF. The CDR3 nucleotides are TGCGCCAGCAGCACTAGCGGGAGGGGGACCTACAATGAGCAGTTCTTC.

The V and J genes are TRBV5-1 and TRBJ1-4; D is unclear. Trimming stripped 1 base from V and 4 bases from J, with 8 bases between. CDR1 is SGHRS, CDR2 YFSETQ, per germline. This CDR3 spans 14 amino acids. For the CDR3, the DNA is TGCGCCAGCAGCTTGTCCGGGAATAATGAAAAACTGTTTTTT. This translates into CASSLSGNNEKLFF. Drawing the rest from reference TRBV5-1 and TRBJ1-4, the complete variable domain is KAGVTQTPRYLIKTRGQQVTLSCSPISGHRSVSWYQQTPGQGLQFLFEYFSETQRNKGNFPGRFSGRQFSNSRSEMNVSTLELGDSALYLCASSLSGNNEKLFFGSGTQLSVL.

The DNA of the CDR3 is TGTGCCAGCAGCTTCTCTAGCGGCGAGTACAATGAGCAGTTCTTC. Protein: CASSFSSGEYNEQFF. V and J are TRBV5-4 and TRBJ2-1, with TRBD2 matching 7 bases. The ends lost 2 bases at V and 4 bases at J; junction bases unmatched: 6. The CDR3 contains 15 residues. Germline assignment: CDR1 SGHNT and CDR2 YYREEE (reference sequence).

J is TRBJ2-7 and V is TRBV5-1; 9 bases match TRBD1. CDR3 length: 15 amino acids. CDR1 and CDR2 (germline): SGHRS, YFSETQ. V shed 0 bases, J shed 1 base, and the junction held 2 bases outside the gene matches. CDR3 DNA sequence: TGCGCCAGCAGCTTGGGGGACAGGGCTTCCTACGAGCAGTACTTC. It is translated as CASSLGDRASYEQYF.

This CDR3 is CASTRGIAGQTGELFF. The CDR3 bases are TGTGCCAGCACCCGGGGGATAGCGGGGCAGACCGGGGAGCTGTTTTTT. This sequence joins TRBV5-6 and TRBJ2-2, with 8 bases fitting TRBD2. This CDR3 contains 16 residues. Germline trimming cut 6 bases from V and 5 bases from J; bases unmatched to any gene: 12. Germline lookup yields CDR1 SGHDT and CDR2 YYEEEE.

This chain connects TRBV30 to TRBJ2-7, with D perhaps TRBD1 (6 bases). Germline CDR1 and CDR2: GTSNPN and SVGIG (reference sequence). V gave up 6 bases and J gave up 2 bases, with 14 bases separating them. This CDR3 spans 13 amino acids. The CDR3 loop is CACRQALTYEQYF. The CDR3 bases are TGTGCCTGCCGACAGGCCCTGACCTACGAGCAGTACTTC.